The source of this TCR beta chain is a study of beta chain features in type 1 diabetes. From germline, CDR1 is SNHLY and CDR2 FYNNEI. The CDR3 consists of 19 residues. The V segment lost 3 bases and the J segment 3 bases; nucleotides outside the gene matches: 18. Since all of the isolated RNA was reverse transcribed, expressed TCRB transcripts were what got sequenced. The assay was immunoSEQ multiplex PCR, and TCRdb's table has in-frame clones only and misses some. The table includes about 700,000 clones, around 15% detected once. Study-wide points: Insertion counts at VDJ junctions were lower in type 1 diabetes patients, who also showed more deletions there. TCRB CDR3s from Type 1 diabetes patients were moderately but significantly shorter in all four CD4+ subsets.

A word on this clone: Its antigen remains unknown.

This TCR was recovered from a young man with type 1 diabetes. Sequencing was done on a sample of naive CD4+ T cells from blood. The gene calls are TRBV2 and TRBJ2-3; 7 nucleotides match TRBD2. The CDR3 nucleotides read TGTGCCAGCAGTGATAGGGGCCCTAAGGCTAGCGGATATACAGATACGCAGTATTTT. Amino acids: CASSDRGPKASGYTDTQYF.